This TCR beta chain was documented in a study of T cell responses to AZD1222 COVID-19 vaccine. The study's findings and limits: AZD1222 recipients seropositive at baseline numbered only six or seven. CD4 TCRs covered the whole spike, strongest at regions 160-218 and 743-854. Donors were chiefly white British, with a greater number of females, and clonal diversity was perhaps underestimated.

Turning to this clone: Antigen unknown.

This CDR3 region has 15 residues. CDR1 is MGHRA and CDR2 is YSYEKL in the germline V gene. The V segment lost 1 base and the J segment 4 bases; nucleotides outside the gene matches: 5. Second-dose timings of about 4 or about 12 weeks were pooled. Here immunoSEQ multiplex PCR was the method, and the copy in TCRdb shows in-frame clones only, minus some. This table holds 70,000 to 95,000 clones, 85% to 90% found once. Material: peripheral blood, obtained 28 days after the second AZD1222 dose. The rearrangement links TRBV4-1 to TRBJ1-1, with 8 bases that match TRBD1. This clonotype was sampled from an adult who received the AZD1222 COVID-19 vaccine. This CDR3 is CASSQVSTGGTEAFF. DNA for the CDR3: TGCGCCAGCAGCCAAGTATCCACAGGGGGCACTGAAGCTTTCTTT.